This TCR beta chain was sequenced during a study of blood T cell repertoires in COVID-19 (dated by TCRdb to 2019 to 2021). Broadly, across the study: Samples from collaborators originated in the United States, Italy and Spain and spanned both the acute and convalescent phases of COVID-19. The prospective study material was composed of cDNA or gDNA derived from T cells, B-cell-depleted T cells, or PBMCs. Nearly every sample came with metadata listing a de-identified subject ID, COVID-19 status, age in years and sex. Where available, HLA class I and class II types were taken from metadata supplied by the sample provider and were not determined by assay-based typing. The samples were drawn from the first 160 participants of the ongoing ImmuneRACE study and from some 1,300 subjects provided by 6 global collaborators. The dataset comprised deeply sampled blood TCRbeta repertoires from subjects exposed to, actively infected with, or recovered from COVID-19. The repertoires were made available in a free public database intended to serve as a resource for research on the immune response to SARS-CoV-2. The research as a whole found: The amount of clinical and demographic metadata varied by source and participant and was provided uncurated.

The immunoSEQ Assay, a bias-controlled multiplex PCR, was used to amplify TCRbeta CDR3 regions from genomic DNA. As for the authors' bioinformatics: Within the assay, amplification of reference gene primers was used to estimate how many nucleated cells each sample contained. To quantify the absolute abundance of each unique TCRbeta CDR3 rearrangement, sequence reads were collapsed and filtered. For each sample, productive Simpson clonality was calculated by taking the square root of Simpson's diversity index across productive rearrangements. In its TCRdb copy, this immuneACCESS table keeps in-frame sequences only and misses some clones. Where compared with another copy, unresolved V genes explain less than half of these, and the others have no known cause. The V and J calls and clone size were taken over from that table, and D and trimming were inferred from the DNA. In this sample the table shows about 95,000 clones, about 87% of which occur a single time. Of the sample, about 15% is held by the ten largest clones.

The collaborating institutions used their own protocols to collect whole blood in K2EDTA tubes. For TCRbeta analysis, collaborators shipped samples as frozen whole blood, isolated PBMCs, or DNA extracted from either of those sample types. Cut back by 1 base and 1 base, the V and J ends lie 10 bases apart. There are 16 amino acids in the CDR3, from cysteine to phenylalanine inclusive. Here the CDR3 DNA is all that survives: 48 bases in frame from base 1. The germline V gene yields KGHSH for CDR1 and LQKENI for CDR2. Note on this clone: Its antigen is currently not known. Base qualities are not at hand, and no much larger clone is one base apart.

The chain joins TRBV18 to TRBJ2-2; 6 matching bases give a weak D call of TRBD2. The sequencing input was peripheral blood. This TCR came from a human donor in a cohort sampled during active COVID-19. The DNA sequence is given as TGTGCCAGCTCACCACGGGCGGGGAGGAACACCGGGGAGCTGTTTTTT. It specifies CASSPRAGRNTGELFF.